This T cell receptor (beta chain) is drawn from a study of blood T cells in healthy people across ages. V trimming: 1 base; J trimming: 5 bases; junction bases outside the gene matches: 2. The length of the CDR3 is 14 residues. Per germline, CDR1 LGHNT and CDR2 FRNRAP. Broader study findings: TCR beta diversity was tightly associated with the proportion of naive T cells.

To note about this clonotype: Its specificity is unknown.

Through a sample-barcoded 5' primer and a J-beta primer mix, a second PCR was run for roughly 6 to 12 cycles. TCRdb passed the 5' RACE reads through MiXCR, listing each CDR3 protein once. The data hold over 950,000 distinct CDR3 sequences, with under 40% observed a single time. The sequence came from a man between 18 and 29 years old in good health. The chain combines TRBV12-5 with TRBJ1-1; 9 bases are shared with TRBD1. The sample consisted of blood. CDR3 protein: CASGLGDRVTEAFF. CDR3 bases: TGTGCTAGTGGTTTGGGGGACAGGGTTACTGAAGCTTTCTTT.